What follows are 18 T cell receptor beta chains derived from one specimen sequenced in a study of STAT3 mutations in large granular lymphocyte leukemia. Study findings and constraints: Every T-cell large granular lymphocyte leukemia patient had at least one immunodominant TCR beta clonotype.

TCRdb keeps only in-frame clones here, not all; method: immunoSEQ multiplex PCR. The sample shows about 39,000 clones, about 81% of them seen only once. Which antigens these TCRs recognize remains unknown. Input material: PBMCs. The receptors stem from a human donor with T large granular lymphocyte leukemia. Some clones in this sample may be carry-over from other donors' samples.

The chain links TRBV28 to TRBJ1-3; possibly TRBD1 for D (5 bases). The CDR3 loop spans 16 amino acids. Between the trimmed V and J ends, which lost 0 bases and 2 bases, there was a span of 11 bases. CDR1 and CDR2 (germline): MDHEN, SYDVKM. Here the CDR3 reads CASSLWAGTTGNTIYF. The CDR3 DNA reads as TGTGCCAGCAGTTTATGGGCAGGGACTACTGGAAACACCATATATTTT. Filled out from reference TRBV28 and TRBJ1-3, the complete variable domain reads DVKVTQSSRYLVKRTGEKVFLECVQDMDHENMFWYRQDPGLGLRLIYFSYDVKMKEKGDIPEGYSVSREKKERFSLILESASTNQTSMYLCASSLWAGTTGNTIYFGEGSWLTVV.

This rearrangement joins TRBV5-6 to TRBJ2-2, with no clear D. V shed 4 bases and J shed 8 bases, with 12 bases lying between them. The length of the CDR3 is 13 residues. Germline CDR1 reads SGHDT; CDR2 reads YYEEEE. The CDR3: CASSKGPAGELFF. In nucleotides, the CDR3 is TGTGCCAGCAGCAAGGGCCCCGCGGGGGAGCTGTTTTTT.

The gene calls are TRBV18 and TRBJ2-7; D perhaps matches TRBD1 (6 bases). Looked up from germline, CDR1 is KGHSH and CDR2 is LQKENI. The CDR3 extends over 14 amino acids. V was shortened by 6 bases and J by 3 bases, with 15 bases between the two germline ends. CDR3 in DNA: TGTGCCAGCTCGCATTCGGACAGTTTCTACGAGCAGTACTTC. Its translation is CASSHSDSFYEQYF.

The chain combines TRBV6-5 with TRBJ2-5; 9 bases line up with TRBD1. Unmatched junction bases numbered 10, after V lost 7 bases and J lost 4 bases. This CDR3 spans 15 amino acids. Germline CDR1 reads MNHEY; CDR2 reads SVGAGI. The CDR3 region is CASNGGGTGPETQYF. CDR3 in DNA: TGTGCCAGCAATGGGGGGGGGACAGGGCCAGAGACCCAGTACTTC.

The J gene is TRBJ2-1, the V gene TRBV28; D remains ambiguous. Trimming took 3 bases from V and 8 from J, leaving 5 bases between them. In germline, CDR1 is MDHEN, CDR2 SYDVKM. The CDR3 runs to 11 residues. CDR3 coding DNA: TGTGCCAGCAGTTTCGTCTATGAGCAGTTCTTC. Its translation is CASSFVYEQFF.

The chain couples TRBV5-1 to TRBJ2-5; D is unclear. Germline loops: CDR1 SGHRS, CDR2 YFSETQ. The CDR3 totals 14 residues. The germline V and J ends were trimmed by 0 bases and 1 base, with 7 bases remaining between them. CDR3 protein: CASSLGVRQETQYF. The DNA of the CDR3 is TGCGCCAGCAGCTTGGGAGTCCGCCAAGAGACCCAGTACTTC.

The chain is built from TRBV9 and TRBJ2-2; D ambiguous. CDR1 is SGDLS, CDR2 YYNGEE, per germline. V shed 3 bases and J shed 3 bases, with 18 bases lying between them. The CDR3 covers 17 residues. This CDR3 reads CASSAPNLDPDTGELFF. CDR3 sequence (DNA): TGTGCCAGCAGCGCGCCCAATCTCGACCCGGACACCGGGGAGCTGTTTTTT. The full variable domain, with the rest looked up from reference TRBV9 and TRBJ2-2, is DSGVTQTPKHLITATGQRVTLRCSPRSGDLSVYWYQQSLDQGLQFLIQYYNGEERAKGNILERFSAQQFPDLHSELNLSSLELGDSALYFCASSAPNLDPDTGELFFGEGSRLTVL.

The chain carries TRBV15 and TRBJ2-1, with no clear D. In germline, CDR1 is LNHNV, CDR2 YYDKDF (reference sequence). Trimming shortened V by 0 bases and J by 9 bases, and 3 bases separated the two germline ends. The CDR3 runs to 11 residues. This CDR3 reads CATSRDGEQFF. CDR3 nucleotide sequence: TGTGCCACCAGCAGAGATGGTGAGCAGTTCTTC.

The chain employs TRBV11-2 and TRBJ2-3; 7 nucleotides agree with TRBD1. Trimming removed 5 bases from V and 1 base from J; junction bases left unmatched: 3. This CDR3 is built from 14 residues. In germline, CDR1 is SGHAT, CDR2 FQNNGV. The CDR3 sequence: CASSTGTGTDTQYF. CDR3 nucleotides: TGTGCCAGCAGCACCGGGACAGGCACAGATACGCAGTATTTT.

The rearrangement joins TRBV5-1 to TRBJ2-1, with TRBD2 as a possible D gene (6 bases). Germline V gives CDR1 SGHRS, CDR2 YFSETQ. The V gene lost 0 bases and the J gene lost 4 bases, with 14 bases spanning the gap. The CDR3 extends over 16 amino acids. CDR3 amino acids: CASSLADGGKYNEQFF. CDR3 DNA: TGCGCCAGCAGCTTGGCCGACGGCGGGAAGTACAATGAGCAGTTCTTC.

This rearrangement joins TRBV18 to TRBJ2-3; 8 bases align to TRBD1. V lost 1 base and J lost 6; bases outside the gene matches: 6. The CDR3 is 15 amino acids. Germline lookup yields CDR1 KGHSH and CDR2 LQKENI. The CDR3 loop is CASSPRGRGPDTQYF. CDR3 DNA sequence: TGTGCCAGCTCACCACGTGGCAGGGGGCCCGATACGCAGTATTTT.

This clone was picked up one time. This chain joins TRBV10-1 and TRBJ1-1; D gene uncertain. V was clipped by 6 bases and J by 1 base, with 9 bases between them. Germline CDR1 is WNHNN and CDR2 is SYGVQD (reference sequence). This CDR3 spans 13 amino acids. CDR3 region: CASRQRPNTEAFF. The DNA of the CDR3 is TGCGCCAGCAGACAGCGCCCGAACACTGAAGCTTTCTTT.

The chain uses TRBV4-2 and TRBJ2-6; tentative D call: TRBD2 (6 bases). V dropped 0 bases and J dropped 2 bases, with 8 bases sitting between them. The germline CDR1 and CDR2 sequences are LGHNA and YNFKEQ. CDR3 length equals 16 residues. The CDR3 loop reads CASSQDWGAGANVLTF. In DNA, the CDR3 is TGTGCCAGCAGCCAAGATTGGGGGGCTGGGGCCAACGTCCTGACTTTC.

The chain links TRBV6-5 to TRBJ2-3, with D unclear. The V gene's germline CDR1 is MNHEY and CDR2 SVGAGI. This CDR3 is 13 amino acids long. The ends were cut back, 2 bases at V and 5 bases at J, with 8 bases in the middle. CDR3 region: CASSYGGKDTQYF. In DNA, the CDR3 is TGTGCCAGCAGTTACGGCGGAAAAGATACGCAGTATTTT.

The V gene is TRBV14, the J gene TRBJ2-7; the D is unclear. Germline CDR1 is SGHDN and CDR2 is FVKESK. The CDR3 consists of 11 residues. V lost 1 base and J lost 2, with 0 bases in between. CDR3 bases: TGTGCCAGCAGCCAAGCCTACGAGCAGTACTTC. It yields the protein CASSQAYEQYF.

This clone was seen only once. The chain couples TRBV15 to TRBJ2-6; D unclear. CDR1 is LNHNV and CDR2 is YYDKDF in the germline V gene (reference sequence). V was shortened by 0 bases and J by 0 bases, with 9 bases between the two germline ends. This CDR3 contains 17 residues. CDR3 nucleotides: TGTGCCACCAGCAGAGATGACCGGACCTCTGGGGCCAACGTCCTGACTTTC. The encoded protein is CATSRDDRTSGANVLTF.

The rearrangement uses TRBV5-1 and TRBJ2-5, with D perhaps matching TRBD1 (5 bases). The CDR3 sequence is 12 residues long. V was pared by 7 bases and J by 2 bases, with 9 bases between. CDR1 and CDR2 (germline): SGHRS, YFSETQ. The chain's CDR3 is CASRQRQETQYF. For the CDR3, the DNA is TGCGCCAGCCGACAGAGACAAGAGACCCAGTACTTC.

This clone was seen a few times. CDR3 residues: CASRGVYSGANVLTF. The CDR3, as DNA: TGTGCCAGCAGGGGTGTATACTCTGGGGCCAACGTCCTGACTTTC. The V and J genes are TRBV27 and TRBJ2-6; D uncertain. The V gene's germline CDR1 is MNHEY and CDR2 SMNVEV (reference sequence). V was shortened by 6 bases and J by 0 bases, with 9 bases between the two germline ends. CDR3 size: 15 residues.